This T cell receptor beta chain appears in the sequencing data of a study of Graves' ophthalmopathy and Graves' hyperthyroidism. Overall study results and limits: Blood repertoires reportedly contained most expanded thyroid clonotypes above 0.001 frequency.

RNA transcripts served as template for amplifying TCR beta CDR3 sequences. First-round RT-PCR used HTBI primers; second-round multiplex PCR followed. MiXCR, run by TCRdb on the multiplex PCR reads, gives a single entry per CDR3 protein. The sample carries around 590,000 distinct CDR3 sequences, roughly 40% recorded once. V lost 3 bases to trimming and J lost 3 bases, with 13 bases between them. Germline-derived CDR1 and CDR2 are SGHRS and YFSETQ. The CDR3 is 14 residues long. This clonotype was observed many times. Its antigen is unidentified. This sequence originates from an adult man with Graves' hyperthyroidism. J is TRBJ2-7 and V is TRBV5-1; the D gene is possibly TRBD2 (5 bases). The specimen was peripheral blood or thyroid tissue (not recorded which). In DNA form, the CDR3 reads TGCGCCAGCAGCTGGCGGGCCCTCAGCTACGAGCAGTACTTC. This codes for CASSWRALSYEQYF. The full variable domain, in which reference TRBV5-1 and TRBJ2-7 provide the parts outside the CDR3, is KAGVTQTPRYLIKTRGQQVTLSCSPISGHRSVSWYQQTPGQGLQFLFEYFSETQRNKGNFPGRFSGRQFSNSRSEMNVSTLELGDSALYLCASSWRALSYEQYFGPGTRLTVT.